This TCR beta chain appears in the sequencing data of a study of type 1 regulatory T cells. Turning to the study itself: T-allo10 is a Tr1-enriched, alloantigen-specific CD4 T cell product made in vitro.

CDR3 size: 13 residues. V was clipped by 6 bases and J by 2 bases, with 9 bases between them. Per germline, CDR1 SGHRS and CDR2 YFSETQ. There are a few counts of this clonotype. Antigen unknown. TCRdb reprocessed the reads via MiXCR and lists one record per CDR3 protein. The sample yields 63,000 or so distinct CDR3 sequences, approximately 47% seen once. The study, taken as a whole, reports: Compared with non-type 1 regulatory T cells, type 1 regulatory T cells showed a more restricted TCR repertoire.

The receptor was isolated from a human donor in good health. Sequenced input: cultured non-Tr1 T cells, either the whole culture or a sorted T cell fraction (not recorded which). The chain carries TRBV5-1 and TRBJ2-1; D might be TRBD2 (6 bases). DNA of the CDR3: TGCGCCAGCATGCGGGACGCCTACAATGAGCAGTTCTTC. Protein product: CASMRDAYNEQFF.